A selection of T cell receptor beta chains follows, all from one sample in a study of PD-1 blockade in classical Hodgkin lymphoma. Repertoires were generated with immunoSEQ multiplex PCR, while TCRdb's copy carries only in-frame clones and drops some. The sample has roughly 40,000 clones, over 70% seen once. This specimen consisted of peripheral blood mononuclear cells (PBMCs), obtained at baseline. All receptors come from a human donor with classical Hodgkin lymphoma. The conserved cysteine and the conserved F or W are not part of the CDR3 here. The order of the fields is CDR3 protein, V gene, D gene, J gene, clone size, CDR3 length. The D gene is left open where the match is weak. Clone size is not always given. Where it is, it says once, few, many or a class for expanded clones.

CDR3aa: ASRWGQGWQPQH
v_gene: TRBV6-1
d_gene: TRBD1
j_gene: TRBJ1-5
abundance: NA
len: 12

CDR3aa: ASFPSGTVNTEAF
v_gene: TRBV19
d_gene: NA
j_gene: TRBJ1-1
abundance: NA
len: 13

CDR3aa: ASSFRGPGELF
v_gene: TRBV10-1
d_gene: TRBD1
j_gene: TRBJ2-2
abundance: NA
len: 11

CDR3aa: ASSLRLQNTGELF
v_gene: TRBV7-8
d_gene: NA
j_gene: TRBJ2-2
abundance: NA
len: 13

CDR3aa: ASSNRGPQH
v_gene: TRBV19
d_gene: NA
j_gene: TRBJ1-5
abundance: NA
len: 9

CDR3aa: ASSLAAGVGTDTQY
v_gene: TRBV5-4
d_gene: TRBD2
j_gene: TRBJ2-3
abundance: NA
len: 14

CDR3aa: ASSDSFAGGNEQF
v_gene: TRBV6-4
d_gene: TRBD2
j_gene: TRBJ2-1
abundance: NA
len: 13

CDR3aa: ASSRQGPRAYEQY
v_gene: TRBV6-5
d_gene: TRBD1
j_gene: TRBJ2-7
abundance: NA
len: 13

CDR3aa: ASSLERGGEQY
v_gene: TRBV5-4
d_gene: NA
j_gene: TRBJ2-7
abundance: NA
len: 11

CDR3aa: ASSYSGGGYGYT
v_gene: TRBV27
d_gene: TRBD1
j_gene: TRBJ1-2
abundance: NA
len: 12

CDR3aa: ASSRGGGPQETQY
v_gene: TRBV7-2
d_gene: NA
j_gene: TRBJ2-5
abundance: NA
len: 13

CDR3aa: ASSYSIRGGNTIY
v_gene: TRBV6-5
d_gene: NA
j_gene: TRBJ1-3
abundance: NA
len: 13

CDR3aa: ASSLSGETQY
v_gene: TRBV27
d_gene: NA
j_gene: TRBJ2-5
abundance: NA
len: 10

CDR3aa: ASSSIGWGRVVEEQY
v_gene: TRBV5-4
d_gene: NA
j_gene: TRBJ2-7
abundance: once
len: 15

CDR3aa: ASSYEGEYDGYT
v_gene: TRBV6-5
d_gene: NA
j_gene: TRBJ1-2
abundance: NA
len: 12

CDR3aa: ASSQDLAGQGSYEQY
v_gene: TRBV4-3
d_gene: NA
j_gene: TRBJ2-7
abundance: NA
len: 15

CDR3aa: ASRRLAGVSNEQY
v_gene: TRBV6-5
d_gene: TRBD2
j_gene: TRBJ2-7
abundance: NA
len: 13

CDR3aa: ASSYSQGVGYEQY
v_gene: TRBV6-5
d_gene: TRBD1
j_gene: TRBJ2-7
abundance: NA
len: 13

CDR3aa: ASSPGQASRGNTIY
v_gene: TRBV5-1
d_gene: TRBD1
j_gene: TRBJ1-3
abundance: once
len: 14

CDR3aa: ASSLGTGAPLYGYT
v_gene: TRBV7-9
d_gene: TRBD1
j_gene: TRBJ1-2
abundance: NA
len: 14

CDR3aa: ASGGSWDQPQH
v_gene: TRBV5-5
d_gene: NA
j_gene: TRBJ1-5
abundance: NA
len: 11

CDR3aa: ASSDEGGETQY
v_gene: TRBV6-1
d_gene: NA
j_gene: TRBJ2-5
abundance: NA
len: 11

CDR3aa: ASRYASSPIGTQY
v_gene: TRBV6-5
d_gene: NA
j_gene: TRBJ2-3
abundance: NA
len: 13

CDR3aa: ASSLVAGTYEQY
v_gene: TRBV5-1
d_gene: NA
j_gene: TRBJ2-7
abundance: NA
len: 12

CDR3aa: ASSGGDSGETQY
v_gene: TRBV2
d_gene: NA
j_gene: TRBJ2-5
abundance: NA
len: 12

CDR3aa: ASSPQRDNEQF
v_gene: TRBV18
d_gene: NA
j_gene: TRBJ2-1
abundance: NA
len: 11

CDR3aa: ASNSAGTLRTGGYT
v_gene: TRBV2
d_gene: NA
j_gene: TRBJ1-2
abundance: NA
len: 14

CDR3aa: ASTPGAGGRTDTQY
v_gene: TRBV6-6
d_gene: TRBD2
j_gene: TRBJ2-3
abundance: NA
len: 14

CDR3aa: ASSLGRNTEAF
v_gene: TRBV7-9
d_gene: NA
j_gene: TRBJ1-1
abundance: NA
len: 11

CDR3aa: ASSSRLGETQY
v_gene: TRBV27
d_gene: NA
j_gene: TRBJ2-5
abundance: once
len: 11

CDR3aa: ASSQRDSFTDTQY
v_gene: TRBV21-1
d_gene: NA
j_gene: TRBJ2-3
abundance: NA
len: 13

CDR3aa: ASSPPAGTSTDTQY
v_gene: TRBV9
d_gene: NA
j_gene: TRBJ2-3
abundance: NA
len: 14

CDR3aa: ASSPQGLPTDTQY
v_gene: TRBV7-9
d_gene: TRBD1
j_gene: TRBJ2-3
abundance: NA
len: 13

CDR3aa: ASSFTGFLQPQH
v_gene: TRBV19
d_gene: NA
j_gene: TRBJ1-5
abundance: NA
len: 12

CDR3aa: ASSLGRETEAF
v_gene: TRBV10-2
d_gene: NA
j_gene: TRBJ1-1
abundance: NA
len: 11

CDR3aa: ASSQLAGQDYEQY
v_gene: TRBV4-2
d_gene: TRBD2
j_gene: TRBJ2-7
abundance: NA
len: 13

CDR3aa: ASSPRRVAGGPFYEQY
v_gene: TRBV7-2
d_gene: TRBD2
j_gene: TRBJ2-7
abundance: NA
len: 16

CDR3aa: ASSPPGTSGTDTQY
v_gene: TRBV9
d_gene: TRBD2
j_gene: TRBJ2-3
abundance: NA
len: 14

CDR3aa: ASSLGGAGGTDTQY
v_gene: TRBV7-6
d_gene: TRBD2
j_gene: TRBJ2-3
abundance: NA
len: 14

CDR3aa: AGSLRMESSGGAKYEQY
v_gene: TRBV7-9
d_gene: TRBD1
j_gene: TRBJ2-7
abundance: once
len: 17

CDR3aa: ASSLFPREETQY
v_gene: TRBV7-9
d_gene: NA
j_gene: TRBJ2-5
abundance: once
len: 12

CDR3aa: ASSLLAGANYGYT
v_gene: TRBV7-2
d_gene: NA
j_gene: TRBJ1-2
abundance: NA
len: 13

CDR3aa: ASSLEGLANEQF
v_gene: TRBV7-7
d_gene: TRBD2
j_gene: TRBJ2-1
abundance: NA
len: 12

CDR3aa: ASSQDPGNPTDTQY
v_gene: TRBV4-1
d_gene: NA
j_gene: TRBJ2-3
abundance: NA
len: 14

CDR3aa: ASSETPSQPQH
v_gene: TRBV9
d_gene: NA
j_gene: TRBJ1-5
abundance: NA
len: 11

CDR3aa: ASSRSGDISNQPQH
v_gene: TRBV7-3
d_gene: NA
j_gene: TRBJ1-5
abundance: NA
len: 14

CDR3aa: ASRDSSYNEQF
v_gene: TRBV10-2
d_gene: TRBD1
j_gene: TRBJ2-1
abundance: NA
len: 11

CDR3aa: ASSVDRSTADIQY
v_gene: TRBV9
d_gene: NA
j_gene: TRBJ2-4
abundance: NA
len: 13

CDR3aa: ASSDSTSGNVDEQF
v_gene: TRBV6-4
d_gene: TRBD2
j_gene: TRBJ2-1
abundance: medium-sized
len: 14

CDR3aa: ASSVAVAGVGHEQF
v_gene: TRBV9
d_gene: TRBD2
j_gene: TRBJ2-1
abundance: NA
len: 14

CDR3aa: ASSPPVGGYGYT
v_gene: TRBV18
d_gene: NA
j_gene: TRBJ1-2
abundance: NA
len: 12

CDR3aa: ASSLLGGEFEQY
v_gene: TRBV5-6
d_gene: TRBD1
j_gene: TRBJ2-7
abundance: NA
len: 12

CDR3aa: ASSQPPSGNSYNEQF
v_gene: TRBV5-1
d_gene: TRBD2
j_gene: TRBJ2-1
abundance: NA
len: 15